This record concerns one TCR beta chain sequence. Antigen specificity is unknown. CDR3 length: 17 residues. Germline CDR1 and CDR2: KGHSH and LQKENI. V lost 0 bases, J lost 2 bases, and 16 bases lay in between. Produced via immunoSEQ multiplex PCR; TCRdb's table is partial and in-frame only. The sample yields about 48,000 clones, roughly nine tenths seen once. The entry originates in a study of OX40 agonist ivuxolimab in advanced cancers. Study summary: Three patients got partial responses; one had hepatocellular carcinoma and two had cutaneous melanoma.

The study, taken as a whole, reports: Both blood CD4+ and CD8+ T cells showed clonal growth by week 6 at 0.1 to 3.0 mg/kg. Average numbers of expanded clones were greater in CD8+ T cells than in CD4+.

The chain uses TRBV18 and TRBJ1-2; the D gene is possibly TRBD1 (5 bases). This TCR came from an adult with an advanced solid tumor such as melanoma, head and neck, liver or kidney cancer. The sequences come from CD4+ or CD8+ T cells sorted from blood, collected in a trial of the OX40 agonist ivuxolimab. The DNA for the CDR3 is TGTGCCAGCTCACCACCGAGTATCGTTTGGGGGAACTATGGCTACACCTTC. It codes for CASSPPSIVWGNYGYTF. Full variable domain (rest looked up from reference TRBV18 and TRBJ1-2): NAGVMQNPRHLVRRRGQEARLRCSPMKGHSHVYWYRQLPEEGLKFMVYLQKENIIDESGMPKERFSAEFPKEGPSILRIQQVVRGDSAAYFCASSPPSIVWGNYGYTFGSGTRLTVV.